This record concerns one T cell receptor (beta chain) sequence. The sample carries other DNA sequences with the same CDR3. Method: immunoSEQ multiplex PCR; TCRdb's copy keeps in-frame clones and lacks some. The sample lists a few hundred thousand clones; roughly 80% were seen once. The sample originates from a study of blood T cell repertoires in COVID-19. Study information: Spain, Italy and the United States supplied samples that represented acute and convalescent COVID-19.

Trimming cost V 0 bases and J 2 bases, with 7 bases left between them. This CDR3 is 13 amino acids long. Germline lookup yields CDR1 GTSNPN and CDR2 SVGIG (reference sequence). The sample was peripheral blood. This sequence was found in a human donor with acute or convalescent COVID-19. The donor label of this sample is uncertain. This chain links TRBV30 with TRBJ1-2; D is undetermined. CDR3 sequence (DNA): TGTGCCTGGAGTGTAAGCGGGAACTATGGCTACACCTTC. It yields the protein CAWSVSGNYGYTF. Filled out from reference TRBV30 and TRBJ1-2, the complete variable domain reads SQTIHQWPATLVQPVGSPLSLECTVEGTSNPNLYWYRQAAGRGLQLLFYSVGIGQISSEVPQNLSASRPQDRQFILSSKKLLLSDSGFYLCAWSVSGNYGYTFGSGTRLTVV.